The 3 T cell receptor beta chains in this list originate from one sample, sequenced in a study of T cell responses to AZD1222 COVID-19 vaccine. The repertoire was sequenced with immunoSEQ multiplex PCR; TCRdb's copy has only in-frame clones and lacks some. Of more than 110,000 clones listed, around 90% are singletons. Sample: peripheral blood, taken on day 0 of AZD1222 vaccination. The receptors shown here come from an adult in good health.

The rearrangement links TRBV5-4 to TRBJ2-4; D remains ambiguous. Trimming cost V 4 bases and J 3 bases, with 8 bases left between them. Germline lookup yields CDR1 SGHNT and CDR2 YYREEE (reference sequence). The CDR3 totals 13 residues. CDR3 bases: TGTGCCAGCAGCAACGAAGGCAAAAACATTCAGTACTTC. This encodes CASSNEGKNIQYF. Variable domain in full (rest from reference TRBV5-4 and TRBJ2-4): ETGVTQSPTHLIKTRGQQVTLRCSSQSGHNTVSWYQQALGQGPQFIFQYYREEENGRGNFPPRFSGLQFPNYSSELNVNALELDDSALYLCASSNEGKNIQYFGAGTRLSVL.

With respect to this clone: This specimen includes other DNA sequences encoding the same CDR3. The genes are TRBV28 and TRBJ2-7, with 11 bases matching TRBD1. Germline values: CDR1 MDHEN, CDR2 SYDVKM. The CDR3 runs 14 residues. Losses at the gene ends were 2 bases for V and 4 bases for J; bases not matched to a gene: 1. The CDR3 region is CASSLGTGGYEQYF. CDR3 nucleotide sequence: TGTGCCAGCAGTTTAGGGACAGGGGGTTACGAGCAGTACTTC.

The genes are TRBV6-5 and TRBJ1-2; D not certain. V lost 5 bases, J lost 4 bases, and 11 bases lay in between. Per germline, CDR1 MNHEY and CDR2 SVGAGI. This CDR3 contains 13 residues. The CDR3 DNA is TGTGCCAGCAGTCCCGGTAGCGGCTATGGCTACACCTTC. It specifies CASSPGSGYGYTF.